This T cell receptor (beta chain) was captured by sequencing in a study of T-cell reconstitution after alpha-beta-depleted transplantation in children (TCRdb year 2016). With respect to the entire study: Using TCR repertoire profiling, the study quantitatively followed how T-cell immune reconstitution unfolded in children after TCRalphabeta/CD19-depleted allogeneic hematopoietic cell transplantation. The study at large found these results: The high TCRbeta diversity at day 60 in some patients was ascribed to recipient T cells and intrathymic progenitors that had survived conditioning. The apparently early recovery of alphabetaT-cell counts about two months after transplant reportedly depended on only several hundred rapidly expanded clones that came from non-depleted graft cells. Hyperexpanded clone frequencies declined over subsequent months; after one year, T-cell counts and TCRbeta diversity were mostly attributed to newly produced T cells.

Libraries were prepared through PCR. This sample was sequenced with an Illumina HiSeq 2500. Molecular barcoding was employed in the preparation of TCR libraries, with unique molecular identifiers being used to normalize TCRbeta repertoire quantification. TCRdb reran the public reads through fastp at Q25 and MiXCR, keeping productive beta chains. Each CDR3 protein appears once, grouped with its most common genes and DNA. Present in this sample are approximately 1,000,000 distinct CDR3 sequences, roughly 29% of which were seen just once. The ten largest clonotypes hold about 28% of the sample. This clonotype occurred many times. The specificity of this receptor is unknown. Base qualities are not at hand, and no much larger clone is one base apart. Spanning cysteine to phenylalanine, the CDR3 consists of 14 amino acids. Of the read, only the CDR3 DNA is kept; its 42 bases are in frame from base 1. The junction shows trimming of 3 bases on V and 5 bases on J, plus 13 bases between the germline ends.

In light of the paper, this sample's treatment or condition label describes: allogeneic hematopoietic cell transplantation with graft depleted of TCRalphabeta T cells and CD19 B cells. The transplant recipients were children given TCRalphabeta/CD19-depleted allogeneic hematopoietic cell grafts. The chain uses TRBV12-3 or TRBV12-4 and TRBJ1-1; a tentative D call is TRBD1 (5 bases match). This specimen was PBMCs, mostly from graft donor cells, taken 360 days after TCRalphabeta/CD19-depleted stem cell transplant. This receptor was identified in a boy less than two years old who had a stem cell transplant for SCID, so the T cells may come from the graft donor. The CDR3 has the sequence CASSFRGSRTEAFF. Here is the DNA: TGTGCCAGCAGTTTTAGGGGTTCGCGAACTGAAGCTTTCTTT.